This T cell receptor beta chain originates from a study of Graves' ophthalmopathy and Graves' hyperthyroidism. The CDR3 covers 13 residues. CDR1 and CDR2 (germline): ENHRY, SYGVKD. Ophthalmopathic donors had moderate-to-severe activity, CAS ≥3 and NOSPECS ≥4, with disease that had lasted under 3 months. Details on this clonotype: One end of the junction fails to match germline, which may point to a read error.

Transcripts of RNA were the source for amplifying TCR beta CDR3 regions. An initial RT-PCR round employing HTBI primers preceded a second-round multiplex PCR. TCRdb recomputed calls from the multiplex PCR reads with MiXCR, one row per CDR3 protein. The data contain 600,000 to 950,000 distinct CDR3 sequences, roughly two fifths of them seen just once; the ten biggest clones take up 44%. The receptor was derived from an adult man with Graves' ophthalmopathy. Material for sequencing was peripheral blood. The chain carries TRBV10-3 and TRBJ2-7; D uncertain. CDR3 in amino acids: CASSGSLTYEQYF. The CDR3 DNA reads as TGTGCCAGCAGTGGATCTTTAACCTACGAGCAGTACTTC.